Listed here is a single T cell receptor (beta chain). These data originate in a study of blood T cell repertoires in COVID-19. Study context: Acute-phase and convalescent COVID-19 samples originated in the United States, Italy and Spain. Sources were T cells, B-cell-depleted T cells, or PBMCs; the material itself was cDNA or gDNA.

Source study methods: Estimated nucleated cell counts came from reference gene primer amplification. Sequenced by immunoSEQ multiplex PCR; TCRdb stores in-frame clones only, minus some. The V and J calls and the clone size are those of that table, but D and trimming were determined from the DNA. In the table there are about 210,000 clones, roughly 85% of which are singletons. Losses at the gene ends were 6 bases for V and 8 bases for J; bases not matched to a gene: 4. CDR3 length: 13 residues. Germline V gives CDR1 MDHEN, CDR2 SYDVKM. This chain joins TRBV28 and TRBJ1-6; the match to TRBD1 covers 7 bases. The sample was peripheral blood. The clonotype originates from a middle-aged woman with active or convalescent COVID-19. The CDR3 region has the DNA TGTGCCAGCAGCTGGACAGGTTATTCACCCCTCCACTTT. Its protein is CASSWTGYSPLHF. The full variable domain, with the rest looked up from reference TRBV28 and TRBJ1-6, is DVKVTQSSRYLVKRTGEKVFLECVQDMDHENMFWYRQDPGLGLRLIYFSYDVKMKEKGDIPEGYSVSREKKERFSLILESASTNQTSMYLCASSWTGYSPLHFGNGTRLTVT.